Listed here are 7 T cell receptor beta chains from one sample, sequenced in a study of early T cells in non-severe SARS-CoV-2 infection. TCRdb re-derived calls from the 5' RACE reads in MiXCR, one entry per CDR3 protein. The sample yields fewer than 65,000 distinct CDR3 sequences, around 7.7% seen once. The starting material was whole blood, obtained at baseline. These receptor sequences come from an adult who was a healthcare worker with PCR-confirmed SARS-CoV-2 infection or an uninfected control (not recorded which).

The chain carries TRBV4-3 and TRBJ2-3, with 9 positions matching TRBD2. The CDR3 extends over 15 amino acids. V lost 3 bases, J lost 6 bases, and 7 bases stayed unmatched. CDR1 and CDR2 (germline): LGHNA, YSLEER. CDR3 bases: TGCGCCAGCAGCCAGTTGGCTAGCGGGAAGGATACGCAGTATTTT. It yields the protein CASSQLASGKDTQYF.

The chain employs TRBV27 and TRBJ1-5; maybe TRBD1 (5 bases). The CDR3 contains 13 residues. V lost 8 bases to trimming and J lost 6 bases, with 14 bases between them. The germline V gene has CDR1 MNHEY and CDR2 SMNVEV (reference sequence). The chain's CDR3 is CASCVSGRQPQHF. The CDR3 coding sequence is TGTGCCAGCTGCGTATCGGGGCGTCAGCCCCAGCATTTT.

This clonotype was counted at least ten times. DNA for the CDR3: TGCAGCGCCAGACTAGCGGTCTCCTACGAGCAGTACTTC. Translated: CSARLAVSYEQYF. The chain uses TRBV29-1 and TRBJ2-7, with 9 nucleotides matching TRBD2. From germline, CDR1 is SQVTM and CDR2 ANQGSEA. CDR3 length: 13 amino acids. The junction had 4 bases not matched to a gene; V was cut back by 7 bases and J by 0 bases.

This clonotype was found a few times. The chain links TRBV20-1 to TRBJ2-3, with TRBD2 matching 16 bases. V shed 6 bases and J 1 base; nucleotides not matched to a gene: 1. The CDR3 sequence is 15 residues long. Germline loops: CDR1 DFQATT, CDR2 SNEGSKA (reference sequence). The CDR3 DNA follows: TGCAGTGCCGGGACTAGCGGGAGGGGCACAGATACGCAGTATTTT. Translating it yields CSAGTSGRGTDTQYF.

In its sample, this clonotype was seen many times. This chain connects TRBV3-1 to TRBJ2-1, with 12 bases matching TRBD2. Looked up from germline, CDR1 is LGHDT and CDR2 is YNNKEL (reference sequence). The ends lost 0 bases at V and 8 bases at J; junction bases unmatched: 11. This CDR3 has 18 amino acids. The CDR3: CASSQDGSSGRVQDEQFF. In DNA form, the CDR3 reads TGTGCCAGCAGCCAAGATGGGTCTAGCGGGAGGGTTCAGGATGAGCAGTTCTTC.

This clonotype was detected only a few times. The DNA for the CDR3 is TGCAGTGCGGGGGGCCGAAACTATGGCTACACCTTC. Protein product: CSAGGRNYGYTF. The chain combines TRBV20-1 with TRBJ1-2; maybe TRBD1 (6 bases). The V end lost 6 bases, the J end lost 2 bases, and 10 bases lay between the germline ends. The CDR3 spans 12 residues. Germline V gene lookup returns CDR1 DFQATT and CDR2 SNEGSKA (reference sequence).

This clonotype turned up a few times. The chain combines TRBV4-2 with TRBJ2-3; 10 bases agree with TRBD2. Germline loops: CDR1 LGHNA, CDR2 YNFKEQ. The CDR3 has 16 residues. V lost 7 bases and J lost 4; bases outside the gene matches: 11. The CDR3 DNA reads as TGTGCCAGCACCGAAGGGGTAGCGGGAGGCGCAGATACGCAGTATTTT. It translates to CASTEGVAGGADTQYF.